The 22 T cell receptor beta chains below all came from one sample that was sequenced in a study of somatic mutations in cytotoxic T cells in rheumatoid arthritis. TCRdb keeps only in-frame clones here, not all; method: immunoSEQ multiplex PCR. Here the sample spans about 14,000 clones, around 77% being singletons. Sequencing input: CD8+ T cells sorted from blood. Receptors originate from an adult with rheumatoid arthritis.

The chain is built from TRBV5-1 and TRBJ1-2; 8 bases line up with TRBD1. The CDR3 runs 17 residues. Germline CDR1 is SGHRS and CDR2 is YFSETQ. V shed 1 base and J 0 bases; nucleotides not matched to a gene: 8. The CDR3 DNA reads TGCGCCAGCAGCTTGCACTACCGGGACAGGCCTAACTATGGCTACACCTTC. This encodes CASSLHYRDRPNYGYTF.

This clone has only one observation. The V gene is TRBV2, the J gene TRBJ1-5, with TRBD1 as a possible D gene (5 bases). The CDR3 sequence is 15 residues long. V was shortened by 4 bases and J by 3 bases, with 13 bases between the two germline ends. Germline V lookup: CDR1 SNHLY, CDR2 FYNNEI. The CDR3 DNA follows: TGTGCCAGCAGTGGGATCCTACAGGTCAATCAGCCCCAGCATTTT. It is translated as CASSGILQVNQPQHF. Full variable domain (remainder filled in from reference TRBV2 and TRBJ1-5): EPEVTQTPSHQVTQMGQEVILRCVPISNHLYFYWYRQILGQKVEFLVSFYNNEISEKSEIFDDQFSVERPDGSNFTLKIRSTKLEDSAMYFCASSGILQVNQPQHFGDGTRLSIL.

The chain recombines TRBV2 with TRBJ2-2; TRBD1 aligns across 7 bases. The V and J ends lost 4 bases and 1 base, in that order; junction bases with no gene match: 12. This CDR3 has 18 amino acids. Germline assignment: CDR1 SNHLY and CDR2 FYNNEI. The DNA of the CDR3 is TGTGCCAGCAGTGCTTTATACCCGACAGGGCTGAACACCGGGGAGCTGTTTTTT. Protein sequence: CASSALYPTGLNTGELFF.

This clone was counted between two and nine times. This chain uses TRBV6-1 with TRBJ2-7; perhaps TRBD1 as D (6 bases). The CDR3 extends over 13 amino acids. V was clipped by 4 bases and J by 2 bases, with 9 bases between them. Germline values: CDR1 MNHNS, CDR2 SASEGT. CDR3 sequence: CASSARTAYEQYV. The CDR3, as DNA: TGTGCCAGCAGTGCGAGGACAGCCTACGAGCAGTACGTC.

The rearrangement joins TRBV28 to TRBJ1-1; possibly TRBD1 for D (6 bases). V was clipped by 6 bases and J by 1 base, with 12 bases between them. The CDR3 runs to 14 residues. The germline V gene has CDR1 MDHEN and CDR2 SYDVKM. CDR3 in DNA: TGTGCCAGCAGGGGTCGGGACAAGAACACTGAAGCTTTCTTT. This encodes CASRGRDKNTEAFF. Using reference TRBV28 and TRBJ1-1 for the parts outside the CDR3, the full variable domain is DVKVTQSSRYLVKRTGEKVFLECVQDMDHENMFWYRQDPGLGLRLIYFSYDVKMKEKGDIPEGYSVSREKKERFSLILESASTNQTSMYLCASRGRDKNTEAFFGQGTRLTVV.

This clone was counted a few times. This chain joins TRBV27 and TRBJ1-2; 8 bases are a match to TRBD1. This CDR3 is 13 amino acids long. Germline V lookup: CDR1 MNHEY, CDR2 SMNVEV (reference sequence). The V and J ends lost 10 bases and 2 bases, in that order; junction bases with no gene match: 6. The CDR3 coding sequence is TGTGCCACCGGGACAGGTTTGAACTATGGCTACACCTTC. Translating gives CATGTGLNYGYTF.

The chain is built from TRBV7-6 and TRBJ2-2; no clear D. The CDR3 covers 11 residues. Looked up from germline, CDR1 is SGHVS and CDR2 is FNYEAQ. The germline V and J ends were trimmed by 5 bases and 6 bases, with 4 bases remaining between them. The chain's CDR3 is CASSNAGELFF. In nucleotides, the CDR3 is TGTGCCAGCAGCAACGCCGGGGAGCTGTTTTTT.

The rearrangement joins TRBV4-1 to TRBJ1-5, with D unresolved. Germline V CDR1 and CDR2: MGHRA, YSYEKL. The CDR3 is made up of 14 amino acids. Trimming removed 0 bases at V and 5 bases at J, with 8 bases between. CDR3 sequence (DNA): TGCGCCAGCAGCCAAGATGGACTCTATCAGCCCCAGCATTTT. Translation gives CASSQDGLYQPQHF.

The chain recombines TRBV10-3 with TRBJ2-7; TRBD2 matches at 8 bases. The germline V gene has CDR1 ENHRY and CDR2 SYGVKD. The CDR3 contains 20 residues. J gave up 2 bases and V 4 bases, and 22 bases lay outside the gene matches. The CDR3 DNA reads TGTGCCATCAGTGCCCTCGGGGGGGGACCTAGCAAGCCTCGTCCCTACGAGCAGTACTTC. Translating it yields CAISALGGGPSKPRPYEQYF.

The chain recombines TRBV2 with TRBJ2-1, with D uncertain. Germline lookup yields CDR1 SNHLY and CDR2 FYNNEI. This CDR3 spans 8 amino acids. Trimming pared 8 bases from V and 10 bases from J, leaving 3 bases between. The CDR3 coding sequence is TGTGCCAGCGGGGAGCAGTTCTTC. Translated, it gives CASGEQFF.

A word on this clone: The junction shows a germline mismatch at one end, possibly a read error. The chain uses TRBV5-8 and TRBJ1-2; TRBD1 agrees at 7 bases. CDR3 length: 11 residues. CDR1 and CDR2 (germline): SGHTS, YDEGEE. For the CDR3, the DNA is TGTGCCAGCAGCTTGACCGACAGGGCTATCTTC. Its protein is CASSLTDRAIF. Based on the CDR3 plus reference TRBV5-8 and TRBJ1-2, the full variable domain is EAGVTQSPTHLIKTRGQQATLRCSPISGHTSVYWYQQALGLGLQFLLWYDEGEERNRGNFPPRFSGRQFPNYSSELNVNALELEDSALYLCASSLTDRAIFGSGTRLTVV.

This chain uses TRBV7-9 with TRBJ2-3; TRBD2 agrees at 10 bases. The CDR3 consists of 16 residues. V dropped 1 base and J dropped 3; count of bases not matched to a gene: 4. The V gene's germline CDR1 is SEHNR and CDR2 FQNEAQ (reference sequence). CDR3 nucleotide sequence: TGTGCCAGCAGCTTAGTCACTAGCGGGGCTACAGATACGCAGTATTTT. Protein product: CASSLVTSGATDTQYF.

CDR3 nucleotides: TGTGCCAGCAGCTTAAGGAACAGGGGAAACTACACCTTC. This sequence encodes CASSLRNRGNYTF. The chain uses TRBV7-8 and TRBJ1-2; TRBD1 aligns across 7 bases. Germline V CDR1 and CDR2: SGHVS, FQNEAQ. The CDR3 is 13 residues long. With V trimmed by 2 bases and J by 10 bases, 7 bases remained unmatched.

The sample holds one count of this clone. The V call is TRBV5-5, the J call TRBJ2-7, with 7 bases that match TRBD2. Looked up from germline, CDR1 is SGHKS and CDR2 is YYEKEE (reference sequence). The CDR3 is made up of 15 amino acids. The V segment lost 5 bases and the J segment 0 bases; nucleotides outside the gene matches: 8. The CDR3 loop reads CASRNSRGNSYEQYF. The CDR3 DNA follows: TGTGCCAGCAGGAACTCGCGGGGGAACTCCTACGAGCAGTACTTC. Together with reference TRBV5-5 and TRBJ2-7, the CDR3 gives the full variable domain: DAGVTQSPTHLIKTRGQQVTLRCSPISGHKSVSWYQQVLGQGPQFIFQYYEKEERGRGNFPDRFSARQFPNYSSELNVNALLLGDSALYLCASRNSRGNSYEQYFGPGTRLTVT.

The chain employs TRBV7-9 and TRBJ2-5; a possible D gene is TRBD2 (5 bases). Trimming cost V 1 base and J 5 bases, with 20 bases left between them. The CDR3 runs to 17 residues. CDR1 and CDR2 from the germline V gene are SEHNR and FQNEAQ (reference sequence). CDR3 nucleotides: TGTGCCAGCAGCTTAGTCGTGACGGGGAGCTCCCGGGAGACCCAGTACTTC. Encoded protein: CASSLVVTGSSRETQYF.

The genes are TRBV7-8 and TRBJ2-7; no clear D gene. This CDR3 spans 13 amino acids. Deletions cut 4 bases from V and 3 bases from J, with 10 bases between. In germline, CDR1 is SGHVS, CDR2 FQNEAQ. The CDR3 loop reads CASSSPVDYEQYV. In DNA form, the CDR3 reads TGTGCCAGCAGCTCCCCCGTAGACTACGAGCAGTACGTC.

This chain uses TRBV19 with TRBJ1-1; 10 bases fit TRBD1. Trimming removed 7 bases from V and 7 bases from J; junction bases left unmatched: 9. The CDR3 runs to 14 residues. Germline V gene lookup returns CDR1 LNHDA and CDR2 SQIVND (reference sequence). The chain's CDR3 is CASKWGQGNNEAFF. DNA of the CDR3: TGTGCCAGTAAGTGGGGACAGGGGAATAATGAAGCTTTCTTT.

V usage is TRBV6-1 and J usage is TRBJ1-1; 8 positions agree with TRBD1. Germline lookup yields CDR1 MNHNS and CDR2 SASEGT. The J segment lost 1 base and the V segment lost 6 bases, leaving 1 base of the junction unmatched. CDR3 length: 13 residues. The CDR3 reads CASRDRENTEAFF. CDR3 in DNA: TGTGCCAGCAGGGACAGGGAGAACACTGAAGCTTTCTTT.

The CDR3 region is CASGPGTKLDGYTF. As DNA, the CDR3 is TGTGCTAGTGGTCCCGGGACAAAATTAGATGGCTACACCTTC. This chain uses TRBV12-5 with TRBJ1-2; possibly TRBD1 for D (6 bases). This CDR3 has 14 residues. Germline CDR1 is LGHNT and CDR2 is FRNRAP. Trimming removed 5 bases from V and 6 bases from J, with 16 bases in between. Full variable domain (rest looked up from reference TRBV12-5 and TRBJ1-2): DARVTQTPRHKVTEMGQEVTMRCQPILGHNTVFWYRQTMMQGLELLAYFRNRAPLDDSGMPKDRFSAEMPDATLATLKIQPSEPRDSAVYFCASGPGTKLDGYTFGSGTRLTVV.

The chain is built from TRBV7-8 and TRBJ1-5; possibly TRBD1 for D (6 bases). There are 17 residues in the CDR3. Trimming removed 5 bases at V and 0 bases at J, with 17 bases between. Per the germline V gene, CDR1 is SGHVS and CDR2 is FQNEAQ. CDR3 amino acids: CASSPRGGPNSNQPQHF. The CDR3 DNA follows: TGTGCCAGCAGCCCCCGAGGGGGGCCTAATAGCAATCAGCCCCAGCATTTT.

V gene TRBV6-4 combines with J gene TRBJ2-5; D ambiguous. The CDR3 contains 13 residues. The germline V and J ends were trimmed by 0 bases and 14 bases, with 16 bases remaining between them. The germline CDR1 and CDR2 sequences are MRHNA and SNTAGT. The CDR3 coding sequence is TGTGCCAGCAGTGACTCGGGTGTTAGTCCTTTATACTTC. Translating it yields CASSDSGVSPLYF.

The CDR3 bases are TGTGCCAGCAGCTGGGACAGGGGGCATTCACCCCTCCACTTT. Its translation is CASSWDRGHSPLHF. This sequence joins TRBV7-2 and TRBJ1-6; TRBD1 agrees at 12 bases. There are 14 residues in the CDR3. Looked up from germline, CDR1 is SGHTA and CDR2 is FQGNSA. The trim removed 4 bases at V and 8 bases at J, leaving 0 bases unmatched.